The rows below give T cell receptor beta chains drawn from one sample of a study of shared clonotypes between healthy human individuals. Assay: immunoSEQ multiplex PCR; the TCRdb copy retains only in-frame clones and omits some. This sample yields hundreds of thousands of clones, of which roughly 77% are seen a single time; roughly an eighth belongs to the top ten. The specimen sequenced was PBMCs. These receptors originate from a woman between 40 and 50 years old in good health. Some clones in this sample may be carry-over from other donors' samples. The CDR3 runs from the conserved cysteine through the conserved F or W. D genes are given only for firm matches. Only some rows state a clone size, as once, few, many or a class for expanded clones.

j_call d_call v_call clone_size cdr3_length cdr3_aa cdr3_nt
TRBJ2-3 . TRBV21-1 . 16 CASIWLAGKESDTQYF TGTGCCAGCATTTGGCTAGCGGGAAAGGAGTCAGATACGCAGTATTTT
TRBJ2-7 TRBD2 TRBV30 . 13 CACQTSEAYEQYF TGTGCCTGCCAGACTAGCGAAGCCTACGAGCAGTACTTC
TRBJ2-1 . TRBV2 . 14 CAKKAGTNYNEQFF TGTGCCAAGAAGGCAGGCACTAACTACAATGAGCAGTTCTTC
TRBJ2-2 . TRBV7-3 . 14 CASSLGLGAGELFF TGTGCCAGCAGCTTAGGGTTGGGCGCCGGGGAGCTGTTTTTT
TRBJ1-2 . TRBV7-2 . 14 CASSLGGASYGYTF TGTGCCAGCAGCTTAGGGGGGGCCAGCTATGGCTACACCTTC
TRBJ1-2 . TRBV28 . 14 CASSSAPGSGGYTF TGTGCCAGCAGTTCCGCGCCTGGATCAGGAGGCTACACCTTC
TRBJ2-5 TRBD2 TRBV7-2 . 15 CASSPRGSGEETQYF TGTGCCAGCAGCCCCCGGGGTAGCGGGGAAGAGACCCAGTACTTC
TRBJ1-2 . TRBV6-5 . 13 CASSYSTVKRYTF TGTGCCAGCAGTTACTCGACGGTCAAGAGGTACACCTTC
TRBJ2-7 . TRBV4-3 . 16 CASSQGIGGAHYEQYF TGCGCCAGCAGCCAAGGAATTGGGGGGGCTCACTACGAGCAGTACTTC
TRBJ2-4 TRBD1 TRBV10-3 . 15 CAISGDSIAKNIQYF TGTGCCATCAGTGGGGACAGTATAGCCAAAAACATTCAGTACTTC
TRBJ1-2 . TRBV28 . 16 CASSLLLAVRVYGYTF TGTGCCAGCAGTTTACTGTTGGCGGTTCGTGTCTATGGCTACACCTTC
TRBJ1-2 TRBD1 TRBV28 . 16 CASSQPRDRVVYGYTF TGTGCCAGCAGTCAACCTCGGGACAGGGTCGTCTATGGCTACACCTTC
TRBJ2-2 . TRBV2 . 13 CASSEPNTGELFF TGTGCCAGCAGTGAACCGAACACCGGGGAGCTGTTTTTT
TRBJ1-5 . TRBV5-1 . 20 CASSSTPSGPRFYSNQPQHF TGCGCCAGCAGCTCAACCCCCTCGGGCCCCAGGTTTTATAGCAATCAGCCCCAGCATTTT
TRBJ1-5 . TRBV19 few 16 CASSISAVNSNQPQHF TGTGCCAGTAGTATCTCGGCCGTCAATAGCAATCAGCCCCAGCATTTT
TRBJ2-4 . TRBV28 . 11 CASSSWHIQYF TGTGCCAGCAGTTCGTGGCACATTCAGTACTTC
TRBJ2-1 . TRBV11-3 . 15 CASSLSGRSESEQFF TGTGCCAGCAGCTTATCCGGGAGATCAGAAAGTGAGCAGTTCTTC
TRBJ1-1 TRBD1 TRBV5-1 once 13 CASSSQGGTEAFF TGCGCCAGCAGCTCCCAGGGGGGAACTGAAGCTTTCTTT
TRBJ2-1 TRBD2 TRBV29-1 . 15 CSVETSLAGWGEQFF TGCAGCGTTGAAACAAGCCTAGCGGGATGGGGTGAGCAGTTCTTC
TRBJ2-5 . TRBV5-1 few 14 CASSPAGWQETQYF TGCGCCAGCAGCCCGGCGGGGTGGCAAGAGACCCAGTACTTC
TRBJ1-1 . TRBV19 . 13 CASSIRVYTEAFF TGTGCCAGTAGTATCCGAGTTTACACTGAAGCTTTCTTT
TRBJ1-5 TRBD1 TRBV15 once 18 CATSRAPGVQGARQPQHF TGTGCCACCAGCAGAGCCCCTGGGGTGCAGGGGGCACGTCAGCCCCAGCATTTT
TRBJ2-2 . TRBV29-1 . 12 CSVEGSTGELFF TGCAGCGTTGAAGGGTCTACCGGGGAGCTGTTTTTT
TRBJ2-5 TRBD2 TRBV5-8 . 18 CASSPGLAGVGPQETQYF TGTGCCAGCAGCCCGGGACTAGCGGGAGTCGGGCCACAAGAGACCCAGTACTTC
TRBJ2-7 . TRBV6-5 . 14 CASAIHAGSYEQYF TGTGCCAGCGCCATCCACGCGGGCTCCTACGAGCAGTACTTC
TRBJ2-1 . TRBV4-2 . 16 CASSQDHWSSYNEQFF TGTGCCAGCAGCCAAGATCACTGGAGCTCCTACAATGAGCAGTTCTTC
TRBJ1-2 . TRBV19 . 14 CASSRRTANYGYTF TGTGCCAGTAGTAGGAGGACAGCTAACTATGGCTACACCTTC
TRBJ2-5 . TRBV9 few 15 CASSVGGGFQETQYF TGTGCCAGCAGCGTAGGAGGGGGGTTCCAAGAGACCCAGTACTTC
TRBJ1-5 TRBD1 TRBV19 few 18 CASSTTPDRGQGDQPQHF TGTGCCAGTAGTACGACCCCGGACAGGGGGCAGGGGGATCAGCCCCAGCATTTT
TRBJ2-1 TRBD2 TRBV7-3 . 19 CASSLTGSLGTSAYNEQFF TGTGCCAGCAGCTTAACCGGGTCATTAGGGACTAGCGCATACAATGAGCAGTTCTTC
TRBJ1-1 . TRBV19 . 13 CASSIAEDTEAFF TGTGCCAGTAGTATAGCGGAGGACACGGAAGCTTTCTTT
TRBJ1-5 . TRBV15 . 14 CATSRDRGGQPQHF TGTGCCACCAGCAGAGATCGAGGGGGGCAGCCCCAGCATTTT
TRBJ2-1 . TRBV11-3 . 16 CASSSGSGVSYNEQFF TGTGCCAGCAGTTCAGGAAGTGGGGTTTCCTACAATGAGCAGTTCTTC
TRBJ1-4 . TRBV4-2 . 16 CASSQSLVRGAEKLFF TGTGCCAGCAGCCAATCGTTGGTTAGGGGGGCCGAAAAACTGTTTTTT
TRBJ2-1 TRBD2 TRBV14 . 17 CASSLRGLAGVVNEQFF TGTGCCAGCAGCTTACGTGGACTAGCGGGAGTAGTGAATGAGCAGTTCTTC
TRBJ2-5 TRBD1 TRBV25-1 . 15 CASSELTGKEETQYF TGTGCCAGCAGTGAGTTGACAGGGAAGGAAGAGACCCAGTACTTC
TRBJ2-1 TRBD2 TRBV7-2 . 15 CASSLGGAGGNEQFF TGTGCCAGCAGCTTAGGAGGAGCGGGAGGAAATGAGCAGTTCTTC
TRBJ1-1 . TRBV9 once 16 CASSPRGAGENTEAFF TGTGCCAGCAGCCCCCGGGGGGCGGGGGAAAACACTGAAGCTTTCTTT
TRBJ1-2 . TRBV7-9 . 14 CASSFTGANYGYTF TGTGCCAGCAGCTTTACCGGGGCAAACTATGGCTACACCTTC
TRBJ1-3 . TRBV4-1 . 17 CASSQGPGRSSGNTIYF TGCGCCAGCAGCCAAGGACCGGGACGGAGCTCTGGAAACACCATATATTTT
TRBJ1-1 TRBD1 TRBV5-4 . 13 CASSYGRDREAFF TGTGCCAGCAGCTACGGTCGGGACAGAGAAGCTTTCTTT
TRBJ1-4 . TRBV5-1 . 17 CASSSRPRDPTNEKLFF TGCGCCAGCAGCTCGAGGCCGAGGGACCCAACTAATGAAAAACTGTTTTTT
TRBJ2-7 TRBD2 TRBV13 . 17 CASSPRGSGTPSYEQYF TGTGCCAGCAGCCCTCGGGGTAGCGGGACCCCCTCCTACGAGCAGTACTTC
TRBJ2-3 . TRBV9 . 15 CASSASGSPTDTQYF TGTGCCAGCAGCGCGTCGGGATCACCGACAGATACGCAGTATTTT
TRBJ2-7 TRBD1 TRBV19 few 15 CASSLRTGDAYEQYF TGTGCCAGTAGTCTGCGGACAGGGGATGCCTACGAGCAGTACTTC
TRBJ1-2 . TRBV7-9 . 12 CASSLGSLGYTF TGTGCCAGCAGCTTAGGCTCTCTTGGCTACACCTTC
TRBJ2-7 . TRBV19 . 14 CASSFAGGPHEQYF TGTGCCAGTAGTTTTGCTGGAGGGCCCCACGAGCAGTACTTC